This passage covers 9 T cell receptor beta chains from one sample sequenced in a study of blood T cell repertoires in COVID-19 (dated by TCRdb to 2018 to 2020). Library method: the immunoSEQ multiplex PCR assay. Entries here come from immuneACCESS through TCRdb and include only in-frame sequences with V and J called. Some clones fail to appear in such tables; in the studies checked, an unresolved V gene covers under half of the shortfall, and the cause of the remainder is unknown. For this sample there are around 160,000 clones; roughly 86% appear just once. The top ten hold 2.3% of the sample. The sample taken for sequencing was peripheral blood. The receptors stem from a human donor in a cohort sampled during active COVID-19.

This chain connects TRBV28 to TRBJ2-7; TRBD1 agrees at 9 bases. CDR3 length equals 14 residues. After removal of 4 bases from V and 2 bases from J, the junction contained 3 bases not matched to a gene. Germline V gene lookup returns CDR1 MDHEN and CDR2 SYDVKM. CDR3: CASSWGQGPYEQYF. The DNA for the CDR3 is TGTGCCAGCAGTTGGGGACAGGGTCCCTACGAGCAGTACTTC.

This clone came up once. The CDR3 DNA follows: TGTGCCAGCAGCTTCGAACTAGCGGGGTCTTACGAGCAGTACTTC. This encodes CASSFELAGSYEQYF. This rearrangement joins TRBV11-2 to TRBJ2-7; 10 nucleotides align to TRBD2. After removal of 3 bases from V and 4 bases from J, the junction contained 6 bases not matched to a gene. Germline CDR1 is SGHAT and CDR2 is FQNNGV. CDR3 length: 15 residues.

The J gene is TRBJ1-1, the V gene TRBV18, with D unresolved. The CDR3 length is 14 residues. Trimming removed 1 base from V and 8 bases from J, with 14 bases in between. CDR1 and CDR2 from the germline V gene are KGHSH and LQKENI. In DNA, the CDR3 is TGTGCCAGCTCACCACTCCCCGCGCCACTCGAAGCTTTCTTT. Translating gives CASSPLPAPLEAFF.

The J gene is TRBJ1-1, the V gene TRBV19; no definite D call. The germline V gene encodes CDR1 LNHDA and CDR2 SQIVND (reference sequence). The CDR3 is 13 residues long. DNA for the CDR3: TGTGCTACGGCCTCTGAGGTGGACACTGAAGCTTTCTTT. It encodes CATASEVDTEAFF.

The chain uses TRBV5-1 and TRBJ1-6; D is ambiguous. This CDR3 has 13 residues. Per germline, CDR1 SGHRS and CDR2 YFSETQ. V was trimmed by 1 base and J by 8 bases, leaving 7 bases between them. The CDR3 region has the DNA TGCGCCAGCAGCTTGAGAGAGGATTCACCCCTCCACTTT. Encoded protein: CASSLREDSPLHF.

The rearrangement links TRBV2 to TRBJ2-1, with D perhaps TRBD1 (5 bases). The CDR3 totals 12 residues. Per the germline V gene, CDR1 is SNHLY and CDR2 is FYNNEI. The ends were cut back, 1 base at V and 9 bases at J, with 7 bases in the middle. The CDR3 DNA sequence: TGTGCCAGCAGTGAAGAAAGGGGTGAGCAGTTCTTC. It specifies CASSEERGEQFF.

This chain links TRBV11-3 with TRBJ1-5, with 9 positions matching TRBD1. The trim removed 1 base at V and 2 bases at J, leaving 6 bases unmatched. This CDR3 region has 17 residues. Germline CDR1 is SGHNT and CDR2 is YENEEA. The CDR3 sequence is CASSLGTGVAGNQPQHF. The CDR3 DNA follows: TGTGCCAGCAGCTTAGGGACAGGGGTTGCGGGCAATCAGCCCCAGCATTTT.

The genes are TRBV18 and TRBJ1-4; TRBD1 matches 7 bases. CDR3 size: 15 residues. J gave up 6 bases and V 6 bases, and 10 bases lay outside the gene matches. From germline, CDR1 is KGHSH and CDR2 LQKENI. The chain's CDR3 is CASSPPGGIYEKLFF. The CDR3 DNA is TGTGCCAGCTCGCCCCCAGGGGGAATATATGAAAAACTGTTTTTT.

CDR3 in amino acids: CAWSVGQGFFSNTEAFF. In DNA form, the CDR3 reads TGTGCCTGGAGTGTAGGACAGGGTTTTTTCTCAAACACTGAAGCTTTCTTT. The chain combines TRBV30 with TRBJ1-1; 8 bases are shared with TRBD1. Germline CDR1 is GTSNPN and CDR2 is SVGIG (reference sequence). The CDR3 has 17 residues. V shed 0 bases and J 2 bases; nucleotides not matched to a gene: 11.